The present T cell receptor beta chain was sequenced within a study of blood T cell repertoires in COVID-19. About the study: The United States, Italy and Spain were the sources of the acute and convalescent COVID-19 samples. T cells, B-cell-depleted T cells, or PBMCs provided the cDNA or gDNA that served as material.

Original analysis: For nucleated cells, counts were estimated from reference gene primer amplification. Profiling relied on immunoSEQ multiplex PCR, and the TCRdb table lists in-frame clones only, not all of them. V, J and clone size derive from that table, while D and trimming were established from the DNA sequence. The data show around 100,000 clones, with about 89% seen just once and roughly 15% held by the top ten. From germline, CDR1 is MDHEN and CDR2 SYDVKM. This CDR3 region has 15 residues. V was clipped by 3 bases and J by 4 bases; unmatched bases: 8. The chain has TRBV28 and TRBJ2-5; 7 bases align to TRBD2. The TCR sequence derives from a man aged 50 to 60 with acute or convalescent COVID-19. The sample was peripheral blood. CDR3 amino acids: CASSFSGMLRETQYF. As DNA, the CDR3 is TGTGCCAGCAGTTTCAGCGGGATGTTACGAGAGACCCAGTACTTC. The whole variable domain, filled in from reference TRBV28 and TRBJ2-5, reads DVKVTQSSRYLVKRTGEKVFLECVQDMDHENMFWYRQDPGLGLRLIYFSYDVKMKEKGDIPEGYSVSREKKERFSLILESASTNQTSMYLCASSFSGMLRETQYFGPGTRLLVL.